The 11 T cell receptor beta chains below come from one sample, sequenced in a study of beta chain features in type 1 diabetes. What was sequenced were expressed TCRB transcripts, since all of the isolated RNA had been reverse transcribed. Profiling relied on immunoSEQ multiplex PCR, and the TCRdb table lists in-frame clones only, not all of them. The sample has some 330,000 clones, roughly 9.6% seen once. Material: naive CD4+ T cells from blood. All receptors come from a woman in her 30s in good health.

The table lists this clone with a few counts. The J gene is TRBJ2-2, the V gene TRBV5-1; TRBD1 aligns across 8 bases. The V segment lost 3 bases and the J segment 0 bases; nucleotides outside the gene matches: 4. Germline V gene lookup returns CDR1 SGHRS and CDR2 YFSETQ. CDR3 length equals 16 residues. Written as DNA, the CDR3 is TGCGCCAGCAGCTGGGGACAGGTTACGAACACCGGGGAGCTGTTTTTT. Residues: CASSWGQVTNTGELFF.

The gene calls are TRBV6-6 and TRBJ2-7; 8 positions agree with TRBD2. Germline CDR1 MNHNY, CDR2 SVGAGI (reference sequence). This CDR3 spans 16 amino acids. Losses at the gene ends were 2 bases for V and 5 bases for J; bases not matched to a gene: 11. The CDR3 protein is CASSYPKSGSGNEQYF. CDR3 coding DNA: TGTGCCAGCAGTTACCCGAAAAGCGGGAGCGGAAACGAGCAGTACTTC.

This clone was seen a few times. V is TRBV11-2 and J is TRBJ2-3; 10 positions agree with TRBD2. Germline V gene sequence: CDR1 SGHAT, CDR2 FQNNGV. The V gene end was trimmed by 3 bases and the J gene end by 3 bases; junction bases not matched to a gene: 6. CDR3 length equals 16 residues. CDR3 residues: CASSFRASGSTDTQYF. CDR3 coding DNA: TGTGCCAGCAGCTTCCGGGCTAGCGGGAGTACAGATACGCAGTATTTT. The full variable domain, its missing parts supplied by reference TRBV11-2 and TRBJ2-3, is EAGVAQSPRYKIIEKRQSVAFWCNPISGHATLYWYQQILGQGPKLLIQFQNNGVVDDSQLPKDRFSAERLKGVDSTLKIQPAKLEDSAVYLCASSFRASGSTDTQYFGPGTRLTVL.

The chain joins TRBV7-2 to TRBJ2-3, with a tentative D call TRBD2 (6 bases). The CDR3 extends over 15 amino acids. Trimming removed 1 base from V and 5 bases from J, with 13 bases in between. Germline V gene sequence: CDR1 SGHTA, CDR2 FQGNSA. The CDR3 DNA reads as TGTGCCAGCAGCTTAGGCTCGGGAGAGAGAGATACGCAGTATTTT. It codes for CASSLGSGERDTQYF.

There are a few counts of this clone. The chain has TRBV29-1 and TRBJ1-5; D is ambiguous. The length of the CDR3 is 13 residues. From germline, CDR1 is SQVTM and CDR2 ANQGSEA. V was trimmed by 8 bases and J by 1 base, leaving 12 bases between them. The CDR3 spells CSMSGGSNQPQHF. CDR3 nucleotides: TGCAGCATGTCTGGAGGAAGCAATCAGCCCCAGCATTTT. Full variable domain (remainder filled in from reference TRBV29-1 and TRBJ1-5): SAVISQKPSRDICQRGTSLTIQCQVDSQVTMMFWYRQQPGQSLTLIATANQGSEATYESGFVIDKFPISRPNLTFSTLTVSNMSPEDSSIYLCSMSGGSNQPQHFGDGTRLSIL.

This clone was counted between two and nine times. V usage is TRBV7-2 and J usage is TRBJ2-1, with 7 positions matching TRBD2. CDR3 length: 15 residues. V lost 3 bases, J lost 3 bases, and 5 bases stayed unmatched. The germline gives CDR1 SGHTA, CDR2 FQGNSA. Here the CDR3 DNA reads TGTGCCAGCAGCTTCTCTAGCGGAGACTACAATGAGCAGTTCTTC. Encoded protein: CASSFSSGDYNEQFF.

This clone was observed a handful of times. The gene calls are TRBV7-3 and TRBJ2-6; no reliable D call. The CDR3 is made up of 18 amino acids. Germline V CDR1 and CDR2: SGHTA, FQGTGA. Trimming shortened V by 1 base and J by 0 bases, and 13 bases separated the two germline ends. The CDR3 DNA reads TGTGCCAGCAGCTTAATCCCCAGGTCCCCCTCTGGGGCCAACGTCCTGACTTTC. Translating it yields CASSLIPRSPSGANVLTF.

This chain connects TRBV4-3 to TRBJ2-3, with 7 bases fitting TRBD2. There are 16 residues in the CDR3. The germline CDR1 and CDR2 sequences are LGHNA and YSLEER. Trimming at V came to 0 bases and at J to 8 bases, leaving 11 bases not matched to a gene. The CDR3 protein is CASSQDAGDPGGTQYF. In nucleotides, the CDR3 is TGCGCCAGCAGCCAAGATGCGGGAGACCCTGGTGGTACGCAGTATTTT.

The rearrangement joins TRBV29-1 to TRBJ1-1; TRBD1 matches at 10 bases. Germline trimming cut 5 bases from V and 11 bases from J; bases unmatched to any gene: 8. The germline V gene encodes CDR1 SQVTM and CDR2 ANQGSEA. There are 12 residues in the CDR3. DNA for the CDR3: TGCAGCGTTCGGACAGGGGGGAATAGTGCTTTCTTT. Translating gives CSVRTGGNSAFF.

CDR3 loop: CASSLAGGADTQYF. In DNA form, the CDR3 reads TGTGCCAGCAGTTTAGCGGGAGGTGCGGATACGCAGTATTTT. The chain uses TRBV28 and TRBJ2-3; the match to TRBD2 covers 8 bases. The CDR3 totals 14 residues. After removal of 2 bases from V and 6 bases from J, the junction contained 4 bases not matched to a gene. Germline V gene sequence: CDR1 MDHEN, CDR2 SYDVKM.

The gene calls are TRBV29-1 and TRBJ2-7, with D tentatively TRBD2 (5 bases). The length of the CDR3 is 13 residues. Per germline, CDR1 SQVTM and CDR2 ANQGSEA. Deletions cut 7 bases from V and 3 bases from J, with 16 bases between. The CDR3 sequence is CSATSGVYYEQYF. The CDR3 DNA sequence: TGCAGCGCCACCTCCGGGGTCTACTACGAGCAGTACTTC.